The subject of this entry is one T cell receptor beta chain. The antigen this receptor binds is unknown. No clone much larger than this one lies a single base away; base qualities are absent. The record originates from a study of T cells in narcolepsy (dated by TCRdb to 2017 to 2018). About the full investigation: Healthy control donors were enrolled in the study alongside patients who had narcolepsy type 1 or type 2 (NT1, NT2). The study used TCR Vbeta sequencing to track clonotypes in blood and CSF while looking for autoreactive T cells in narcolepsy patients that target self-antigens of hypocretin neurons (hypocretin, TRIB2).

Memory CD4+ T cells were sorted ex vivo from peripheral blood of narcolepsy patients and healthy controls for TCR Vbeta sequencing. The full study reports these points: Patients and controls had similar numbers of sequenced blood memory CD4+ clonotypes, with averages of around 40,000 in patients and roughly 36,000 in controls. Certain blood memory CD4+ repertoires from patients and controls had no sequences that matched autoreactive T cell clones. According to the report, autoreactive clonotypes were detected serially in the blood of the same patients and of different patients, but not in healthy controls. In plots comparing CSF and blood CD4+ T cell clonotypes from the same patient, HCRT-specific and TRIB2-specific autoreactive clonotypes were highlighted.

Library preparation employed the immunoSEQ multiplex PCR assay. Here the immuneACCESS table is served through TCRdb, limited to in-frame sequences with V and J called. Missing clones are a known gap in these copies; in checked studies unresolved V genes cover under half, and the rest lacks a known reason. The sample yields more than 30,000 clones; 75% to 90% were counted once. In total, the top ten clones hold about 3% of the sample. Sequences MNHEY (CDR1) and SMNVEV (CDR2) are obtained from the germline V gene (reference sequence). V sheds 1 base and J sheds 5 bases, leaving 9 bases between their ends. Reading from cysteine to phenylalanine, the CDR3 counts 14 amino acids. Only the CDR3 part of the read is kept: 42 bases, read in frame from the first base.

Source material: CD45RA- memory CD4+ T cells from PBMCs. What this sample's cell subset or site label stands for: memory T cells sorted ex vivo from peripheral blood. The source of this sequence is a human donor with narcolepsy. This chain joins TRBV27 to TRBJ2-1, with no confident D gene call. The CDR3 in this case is CASSLLGRHNEQFF. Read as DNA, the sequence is TGTGCCAGCAGTTTATTAGGACGGCACAATGAGCAGTTCTTC.